This TCR beta chain was retrieved from a study of T cells in Graves' hyperthyroidism and ophthalmopathy. The study's findings and limits: A model of 13 V-J features distinguished ophthalmopathy from stable hyperthyroidism. Most expanded thyroid clonotypes above 0.001 recurred in blood.

Amplification of TCR beta CDR3 regions was performed using RNA transcripts as template. A first-round RT-PCR of the TCR CDR3 used the HTBI primer set. A single record per CDR3 protein comes from TCRdb applying MiXCR to the multiplex PCR reads. Counted here are roughly 600,000 distinct CDR3 sequences, 14% occurring once; the ten biggest clones make up around 13%. As regards this clonotype: What it recognizes is unknown. A much larger clone lies one base from this, so it may be a read error.

Among ophthalmopathy patients, the Clinical Activity Score reached at least 3, the NOSPECS grade reached at least 4, and duration remained under 3 months. Fresh peripheral blood, under 13 ml, was the source of the PBMCs. The length of the CDR3 is 15 residues. Germline V gene data show CDR1 as MNHEY and CDR2 as SMNVEV (reference sequence). The chain carries TRBV27 and TRBJ2-1; D might be TRBD2 (6 bases). The specimen was blood. This clonotype was sampled from a woman aged 45-60 years with Graves' ophthalmopathy. The CDR3 is CDSKPGLASNNEQFF. The CDR3 DNA sequence: TGTGACAGCAAACCCGGGCTAGCGAGCAACAATGAGCAGTTCTTC.